The rows below give T cell receptor beta chains drawn from one sample of a study of blood T cell repertoires in COVID-19. The table came from immunoSEQ multiplex PCR; TCRdb's copy has only in-frame clones and leaves some out. The profile shows tens of thousands of clones, roughly 90% of them singletons. Specimen: peripheral blood. All receptors derive from a woman aged 80 or over with acute or convalescent COVID-19. Both conserved end residues are part of each CDR3. D genes are given only for firm matches. A row's size may be missing; if present it is once, few, many or a size class.

D | J | size | length | V | CDR3 | DNA
TRBD1 | TRBJ2-7 | once | 15 | TRBV6-5 | CASSTGGRSIYEQYF | TGTGCCAGCAGCACAGGGGGCCGGTCTATCTACGAGCAGTACTTC
TRBD1 | TRBJ1-2 | . | 14 | TRBV10-3 | CAISSGQGAGGYTF | TGTGCCATCAGTTCGGGACAGGGGGCAGGTGGCTACACCTTC
. | TRBJ2-7 | . | 15 | TRBV11-2 | CASSLFLRTPYEQYF | TGTGCCAGCAGCTTATTCCTAAGGACACCCTACGAGCAGTACTTC
. | TRBJ1-2 | . | 14 | TRBV7-2 | CASSSRLTNYGYTF | TGTGCCAGCAGCTCGAGACTTACTAACTATGGCTACACCTTC
TRBD1 | TRBJ2-2 | . | 16 | TRBV5-6 | CASSTAGGPNTGELFF | TGTGCCAGCAGCACAGCAGGGGGCCCGAACACCGGGGAGCTGTTTTTT
. | TRBJ2-7 | . | 13 | TRBV11-1 | CASKDTLSYEQYF | TGTGCCAGCAAAGACACCCTATCCTACGAGCAGTACTTC
TRBD1 | TRBJ1-1 | . | 14 | TRBV28 | CASSLGLQQGNAFF | TGTGCCAGCAGTTTAGGACTTCAACAGGGGAATGCTTTCTTT
. | TRBJ1-2 | . | 14 | TRBV3-1/TRBV3-2 | CASSQEAVRGGYTF | TGTGCCAGCAGCCAAGAGGCGGTCAGGGGAGGCTACACCTTC
. | TRBJ2-2 | . | 13 | TRBV19 | CASNPRQRGELFF | TGTGCCAGTAACCCGCGGCAGCGTGGGGAGCTGTTTTTT
TRBD1 | TRBJ1-6 | . | 14 | TRBV18 | CASSPNRGGSPLHF | TGTGCCAGCTCACCAAACAGGGGAGGTTCACCCCTCCACTTT
TRBD2 | TRBJ2-1 | . | 15 | TRBV11-3 | CASSLSSGTYNEQFF | TGTGCCAGCAGCTTATCTAGCGGAACCTACAATGAGCAGTTCTTC
TRBD1 | TRBJ2-3 | . | 16 | TRBV7-9 | CASSLPDRGITDTQYF | TGTGCCAGCAGCCTCCCTGACAGGGGGATCACAGATACGCAGTATTTT
. | TRBJ2-4 | . | 12 | TRBV3-1/TRBV3-2 | CASSNPGQSQYF | TGTGCCAGCTCCAACCCAGGACAGTCCCAGTACTTC
TRBD1 | TRBJ2-2 | many | 15 | TRBV5-6 | CASSPYGQGTGELFF | TGTGCCAGCAGCCCGTATGGACAGGGGACCGGGGAGCTGTTTTTT
. | TRBJ1-1 | . | 16 | TRBV30 | CAWSLPSGGVNTEAFF | TGTGCCTGGAGTCTACCCTCGGGGGGGGTGAACACTGAAGCTTTCTTT
. | TRBJ2-1 | . | 16 | TRBV5-1 | CASRVSQGSSYNEQFF | TGCGCCAGCAGAGTGTCGCAGGGAAGCTCCTACAATGAGCAGTTCTTC
. | TRBJ1-3 | . | 13 | TRBV20-1 | CSASSSQANTIYF | TGCAGTGCTAGTAGCTCCCAGGCAAACACCATATATTTT
TRBD2 | TRBJ2-1 | . | 14 | TRBV29-1 | CSVLGLAGHNEQFF | TGCAGCGTTCTCGGACTAGCGGGACACAATGAGCAGTTCTTC
. | TRBJ2-1 | . | 13 | TRBV3-1/TRBV3-2 | CASARSSYNEQFF | TGTGCCAGCGCTAGGAGCTCCTACAATGAGCAGTTCTTC
TRBD2 | TRBJ2-7 | . | 14 | TRBV6-1 | CASSEGLAGDEQYF | TGTGCCAGCAGTGAGGGACTAGCGGGAGACGAGCAGTACTTC
. | TRBJ2-7 | . | 14 | TRBV6-5 | CASSSADSSYEQYF | TGTGCCAGCTCCTCAGCGGATAGCTCCTACGAGCAGTACTTC
. | TRBJ2-5 | . | 11 | TRBV27 | CASTKKETQYF | TGTGCCAGCACCAAAAAAGAGACCCAGTACTTC
TRBD2 | TRBJ2-1 | . | 16 | TRBV5-6 | CASSYGTSGGYGEQFF | TGTGCCAGCAGCTACGGGACTAGCGGGGGTTACGGTGAGCAGTTCTTC
TRBD1 | TRBJ2-7 | . | 14 | TRBV7-2 | CASSLDRGYYEQYF | TGTGCCAGCAGTCTAGACAGGGGTTACTACGAGCAGTACTTC
. | TRBJ1-4 | . | 13 | TRBV28 | CASSQGGAKKLFF | TGTGCCAGCAGCCAAGGGGGTGCTAAAAAACTGTTTTTT
. | TRBJ1-5 | . | 14 | TRBV7-8 | CASSLAASNQPQHF | TGTGCCAGCAGCTTAGCTGCTAGTAATCAGCCCCAGCATTTT
. | TRBJ1-1 | . | 12 | TRBV19 | CASSQMNTEAFF | TGTGCCAGTAGCCAGATGAACACTGAAGCTTTCTTT
. | TRBJ1-1 | . | 14 | TRBV4-2 | CASSQDSGQTEAFF | TGTGCCAGCAGCCAAGATTCCGGACAGACTGAAGCTTTCTTT